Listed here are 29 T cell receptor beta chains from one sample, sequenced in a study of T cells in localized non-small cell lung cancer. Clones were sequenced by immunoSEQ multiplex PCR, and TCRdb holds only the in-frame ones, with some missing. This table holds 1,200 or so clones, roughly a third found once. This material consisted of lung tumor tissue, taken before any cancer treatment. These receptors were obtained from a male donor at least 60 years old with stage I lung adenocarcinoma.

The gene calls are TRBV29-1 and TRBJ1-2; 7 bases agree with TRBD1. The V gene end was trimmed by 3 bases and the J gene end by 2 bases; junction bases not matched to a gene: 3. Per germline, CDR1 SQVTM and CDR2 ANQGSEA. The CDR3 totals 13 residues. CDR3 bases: TGCAGCGTTGATACAGGGGTCAACTATGGCTACACCTTC. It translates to CSVDTGVNYGYTF. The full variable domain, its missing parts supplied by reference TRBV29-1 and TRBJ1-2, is SAVISQKPSRDICQRGTSLTIQCQVDSQVTMMFWYRQQPGQSLTLIATANQGSEATYESGFVIDKFPISRPNLTFSTLTVSNMSPEDSSIYLCSVDTGVNYGYTFGSGTRLTVV.

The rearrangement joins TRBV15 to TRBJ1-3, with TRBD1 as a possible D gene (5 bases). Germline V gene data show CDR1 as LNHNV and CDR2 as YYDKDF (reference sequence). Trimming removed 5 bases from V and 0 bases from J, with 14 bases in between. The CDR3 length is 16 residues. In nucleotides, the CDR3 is TGTGCCACCAGCCGAGGGGAAGGGAGCTCTGGAAACACCATATATTTT. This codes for CATSRGEGSSGNTIYF.

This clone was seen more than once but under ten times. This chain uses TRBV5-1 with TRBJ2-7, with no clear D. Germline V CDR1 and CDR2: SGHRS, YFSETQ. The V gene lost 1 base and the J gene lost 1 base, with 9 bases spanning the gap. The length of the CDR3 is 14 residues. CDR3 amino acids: CASSLLGRSYEQYF. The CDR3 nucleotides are TGCGCCAGCAGCTTGTTAGGCAGGTCCTACGAGCAGTACTTC. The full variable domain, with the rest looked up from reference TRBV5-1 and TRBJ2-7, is KAGVTQTPRYLIKTRGQQVTLSCSPISGHRSVSWYQQTPGQGLQFLFEYFSETQRNKGNFPGRFSGRQFSNSRSEMNVSTLELGDSALYLCASSLLGRSYEQYFGPGTRLTVT.

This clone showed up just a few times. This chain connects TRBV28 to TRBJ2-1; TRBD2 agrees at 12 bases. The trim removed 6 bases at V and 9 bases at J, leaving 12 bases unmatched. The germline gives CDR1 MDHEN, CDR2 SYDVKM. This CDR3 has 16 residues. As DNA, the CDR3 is TGTGCCAGCAGAGGGATACCTAGCGGGGGGGCCAGTGAGCAGTTCTTC. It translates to CASRGIPSGGASEQFF.

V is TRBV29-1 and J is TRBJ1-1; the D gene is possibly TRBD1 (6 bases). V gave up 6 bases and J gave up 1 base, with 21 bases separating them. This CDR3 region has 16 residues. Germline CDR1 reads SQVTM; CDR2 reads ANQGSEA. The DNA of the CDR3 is TGCAGCGTGAAGGGGGGCGCGTTCCAGTGGAACACTGAAGCTTTCTTT. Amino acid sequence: CSVKGGAFQWNTEAFF.

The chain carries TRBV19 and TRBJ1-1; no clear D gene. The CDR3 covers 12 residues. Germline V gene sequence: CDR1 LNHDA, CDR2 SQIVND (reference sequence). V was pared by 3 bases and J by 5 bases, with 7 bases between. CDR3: CASSIYQTEAFF. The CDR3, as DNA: TGTGCCAGTAGTATTTATCAAACTGAAGCTTTCTTT.

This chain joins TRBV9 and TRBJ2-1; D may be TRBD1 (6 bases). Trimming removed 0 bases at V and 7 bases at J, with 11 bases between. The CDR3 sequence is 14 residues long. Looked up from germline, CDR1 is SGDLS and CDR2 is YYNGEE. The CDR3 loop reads CASSVETGLNEQFF. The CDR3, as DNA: TGTGCCAGCAGCGTAGAAACAGGGCTAAATGAGCAGTTCTTC.

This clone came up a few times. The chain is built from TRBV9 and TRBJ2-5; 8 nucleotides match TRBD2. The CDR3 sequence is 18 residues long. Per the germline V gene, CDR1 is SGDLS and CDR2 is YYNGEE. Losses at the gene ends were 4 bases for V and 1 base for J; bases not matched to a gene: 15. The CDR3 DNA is TGTGCCAGCAGCCCATCGCAGGGGAGCGGGGGCTCCCAAGAGACCCAGTACTTC. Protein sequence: CASSPSQGSGGSQETQYF.

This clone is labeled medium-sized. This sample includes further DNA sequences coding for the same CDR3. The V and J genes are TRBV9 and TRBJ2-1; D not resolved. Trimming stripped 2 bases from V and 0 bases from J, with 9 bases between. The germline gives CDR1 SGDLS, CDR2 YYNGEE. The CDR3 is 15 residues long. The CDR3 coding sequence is TGTGCCAGCAGCGTCAAGGTTTCCTCCTACAATGAGCAGTTCTTC. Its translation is CASSVKVSSYNEQFF.

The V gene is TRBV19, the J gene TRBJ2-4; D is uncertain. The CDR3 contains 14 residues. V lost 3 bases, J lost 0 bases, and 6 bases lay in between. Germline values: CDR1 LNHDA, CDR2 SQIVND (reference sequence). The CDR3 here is CASSISAAKNIQYF. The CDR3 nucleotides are TGTGCCAGTAGTATTTCGGCAGCCAAAAACATTCAGTACTTC.

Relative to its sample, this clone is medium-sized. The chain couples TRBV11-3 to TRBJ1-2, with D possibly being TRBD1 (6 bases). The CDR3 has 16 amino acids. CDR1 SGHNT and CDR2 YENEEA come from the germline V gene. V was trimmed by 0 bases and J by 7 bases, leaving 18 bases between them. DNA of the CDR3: TGTGCCAGCAGCTTAGACGCCGGGGGGCTAAGGGGTGGCTACACCTTC. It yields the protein CASSLDAGGLRGGYTF.

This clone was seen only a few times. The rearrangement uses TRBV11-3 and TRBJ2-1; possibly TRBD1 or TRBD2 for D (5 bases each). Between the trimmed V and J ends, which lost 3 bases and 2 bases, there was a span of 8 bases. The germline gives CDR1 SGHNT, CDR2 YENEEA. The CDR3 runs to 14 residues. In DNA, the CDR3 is TGTGCCAGCAGCTTGGGGGAAACCTACAATGAGCAGTTCTTC. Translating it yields CASSLGETYNEQFF.

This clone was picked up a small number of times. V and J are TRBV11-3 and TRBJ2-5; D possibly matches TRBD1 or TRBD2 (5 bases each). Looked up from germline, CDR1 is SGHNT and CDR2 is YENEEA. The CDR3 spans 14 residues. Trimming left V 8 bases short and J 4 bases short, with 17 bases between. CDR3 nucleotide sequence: TGTGCCAGCCAACCACCCGAGGGACGAGAGACCCAGTACTTC. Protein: CASQPPEGRETQYF. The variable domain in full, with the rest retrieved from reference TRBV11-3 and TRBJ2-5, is EAGVVQSPRYKIIEKKQPVAFWCNPISGHNTLYWYLQNLGQGPELLIRYENEEAVDDSQLPKDRFSAERLKGVDSTLKIQPAELGDSAVYLCASQPPEGRETQYFGPGTRLLVL.

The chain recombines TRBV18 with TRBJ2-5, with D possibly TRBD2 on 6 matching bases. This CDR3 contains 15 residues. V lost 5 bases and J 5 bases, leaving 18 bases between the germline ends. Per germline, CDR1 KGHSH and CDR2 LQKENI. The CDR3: CASSSSGTRLETQYF. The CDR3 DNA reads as TGTGCCAGCTCATCTTCCGGGACTCGGTTGGAGACCCAGTACTTC. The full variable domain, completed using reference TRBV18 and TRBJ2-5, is NAGVMQNPRHLVRRRGQEARLRCSPMKGHSHVYWYRQLPEEGLKFMVYLQKENIIDESGMPKERFSAEFPKEGPSILRIQQVVRGDSAAYFCASSSSGTRLETQYFGPGTRLLVL.

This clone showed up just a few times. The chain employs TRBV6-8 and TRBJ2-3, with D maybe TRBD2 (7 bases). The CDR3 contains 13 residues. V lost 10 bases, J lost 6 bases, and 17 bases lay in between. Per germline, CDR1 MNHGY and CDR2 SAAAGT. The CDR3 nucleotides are TGTGCCATCAGCGAAGGGGGGGTGGATACGCAGTATTTT. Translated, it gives CAISEGGVDTQYF.

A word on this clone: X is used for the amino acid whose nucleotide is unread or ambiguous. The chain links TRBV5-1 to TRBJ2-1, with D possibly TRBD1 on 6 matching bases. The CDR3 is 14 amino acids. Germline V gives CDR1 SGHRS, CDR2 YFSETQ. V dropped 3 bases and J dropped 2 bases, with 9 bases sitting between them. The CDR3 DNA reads TGCGCCAGCAGCTCGGACAGRACCTACAATGAGCAGTTCTTC. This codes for CASSSDXTYNEQFF. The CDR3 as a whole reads CASSSDRTYNEQFF.

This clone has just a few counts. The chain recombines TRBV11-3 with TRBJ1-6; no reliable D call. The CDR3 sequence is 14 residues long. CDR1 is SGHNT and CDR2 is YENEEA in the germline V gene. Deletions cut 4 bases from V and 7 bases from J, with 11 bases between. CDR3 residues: CASSSRTGNSPLHF. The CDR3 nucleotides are TGTGCCAGCAGCTCCAGGACGGGAAATTCACCCCTCCACTTT.

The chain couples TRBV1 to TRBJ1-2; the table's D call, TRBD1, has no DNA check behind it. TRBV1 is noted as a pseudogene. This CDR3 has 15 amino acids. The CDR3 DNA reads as TGCGCCACCTCCAGTGGACAGGGTGATGGCTATGGCTACACCTTC. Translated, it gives CATSSGQGDGYGYTF.

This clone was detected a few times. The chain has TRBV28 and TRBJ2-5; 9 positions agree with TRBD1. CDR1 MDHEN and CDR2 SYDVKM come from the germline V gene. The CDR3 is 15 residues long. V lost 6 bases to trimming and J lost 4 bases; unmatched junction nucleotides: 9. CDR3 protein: CASRKPTGGGETQYF. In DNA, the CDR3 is TGTGCCAGCAGGAAGCCGACAGGGGGGGGAGAGACCCAGTACTTC.

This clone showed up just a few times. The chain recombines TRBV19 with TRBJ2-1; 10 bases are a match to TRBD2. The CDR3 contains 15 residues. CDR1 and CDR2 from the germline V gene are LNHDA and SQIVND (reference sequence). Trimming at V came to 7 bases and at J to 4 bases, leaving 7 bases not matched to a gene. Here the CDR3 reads CASTTGTSDYNEQFF. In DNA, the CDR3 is TGTGCCAGTACCACCGGGACTAGCGATTACAATGAGCAGTTCTTC.

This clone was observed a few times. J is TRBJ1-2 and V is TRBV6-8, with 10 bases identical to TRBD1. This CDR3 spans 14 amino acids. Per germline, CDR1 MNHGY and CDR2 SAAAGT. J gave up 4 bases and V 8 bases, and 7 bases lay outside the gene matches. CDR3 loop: CASGGQGNLYGYTF. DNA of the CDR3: TGTGCCAGCGGGGGACAGGGGAATCTCTATGGCTACACCTTC.

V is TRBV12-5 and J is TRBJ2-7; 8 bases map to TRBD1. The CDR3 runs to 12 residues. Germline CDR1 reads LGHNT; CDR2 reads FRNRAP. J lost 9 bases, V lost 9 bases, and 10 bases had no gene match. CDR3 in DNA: TGTGCTAGCGAAGACAGGGGTGCGGGGCAGTACTTC. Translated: CASEDRGAGQYF.

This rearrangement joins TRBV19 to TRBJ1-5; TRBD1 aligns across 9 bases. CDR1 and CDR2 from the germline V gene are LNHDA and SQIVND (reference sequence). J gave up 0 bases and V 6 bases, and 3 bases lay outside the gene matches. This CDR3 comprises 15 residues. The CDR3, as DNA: TGTGCCAGTAGGGACAGGGGATATAGCAATCAGCCCCAGCATTTT. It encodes CASRDRGYSNQPQHF.

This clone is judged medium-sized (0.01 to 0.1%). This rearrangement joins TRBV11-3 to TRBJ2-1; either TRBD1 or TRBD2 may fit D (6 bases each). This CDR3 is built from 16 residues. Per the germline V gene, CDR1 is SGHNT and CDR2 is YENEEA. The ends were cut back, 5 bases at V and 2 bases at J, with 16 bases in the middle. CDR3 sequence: CASSGGWQGPYNEQFF. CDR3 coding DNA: TGTGCCAGCAGCGGGGGGTGGCAGGGGCCCTACAATGAGCAGTTCTTC.

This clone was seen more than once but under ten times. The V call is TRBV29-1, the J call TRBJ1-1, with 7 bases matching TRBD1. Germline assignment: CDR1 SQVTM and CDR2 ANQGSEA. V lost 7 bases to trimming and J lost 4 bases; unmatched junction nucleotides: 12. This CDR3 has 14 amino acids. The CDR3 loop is CSGYRDSGTTEAFF. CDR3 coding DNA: TGCAGCGGGTACCGGGACAGCGGTACCACTGAAGCTTTCTTT.

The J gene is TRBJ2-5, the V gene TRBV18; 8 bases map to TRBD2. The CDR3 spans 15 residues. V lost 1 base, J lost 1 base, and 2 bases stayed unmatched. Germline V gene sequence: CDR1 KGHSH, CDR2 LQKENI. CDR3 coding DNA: TGTGCCAGCTCACCACTAGCGGGGAGCCAAGAGACCCAGTACTTC. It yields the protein CASSPLAGSQETQYF.

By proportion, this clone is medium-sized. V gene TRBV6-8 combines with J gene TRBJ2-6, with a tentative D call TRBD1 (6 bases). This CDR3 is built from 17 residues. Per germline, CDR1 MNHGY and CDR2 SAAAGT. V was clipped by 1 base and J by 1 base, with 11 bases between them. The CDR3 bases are TGTGCCAGCAGTTACTTCTATGACAGGTCTGGGGCCAACGTCCTGACTTTC. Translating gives CASSYFYDRSGANVLTF.

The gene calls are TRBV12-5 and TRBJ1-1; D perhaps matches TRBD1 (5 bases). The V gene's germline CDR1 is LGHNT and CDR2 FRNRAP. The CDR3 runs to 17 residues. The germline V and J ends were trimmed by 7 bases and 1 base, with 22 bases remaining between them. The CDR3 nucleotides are TGTGCTAGTGCCATCTCGGGGCAGGGTCCTGGGAACACTGAAGCTTTCTTT. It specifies CASAISGQGPGNTEAFF.

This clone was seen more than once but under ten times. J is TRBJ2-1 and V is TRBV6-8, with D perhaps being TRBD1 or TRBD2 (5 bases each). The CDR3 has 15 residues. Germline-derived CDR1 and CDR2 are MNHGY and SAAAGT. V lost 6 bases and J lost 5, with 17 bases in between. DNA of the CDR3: TGTGCCAGCAGCCCCGAAGGGGACCCACACAATGAGCAGTTCTTC. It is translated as CASSPEGDPHNEQFF.